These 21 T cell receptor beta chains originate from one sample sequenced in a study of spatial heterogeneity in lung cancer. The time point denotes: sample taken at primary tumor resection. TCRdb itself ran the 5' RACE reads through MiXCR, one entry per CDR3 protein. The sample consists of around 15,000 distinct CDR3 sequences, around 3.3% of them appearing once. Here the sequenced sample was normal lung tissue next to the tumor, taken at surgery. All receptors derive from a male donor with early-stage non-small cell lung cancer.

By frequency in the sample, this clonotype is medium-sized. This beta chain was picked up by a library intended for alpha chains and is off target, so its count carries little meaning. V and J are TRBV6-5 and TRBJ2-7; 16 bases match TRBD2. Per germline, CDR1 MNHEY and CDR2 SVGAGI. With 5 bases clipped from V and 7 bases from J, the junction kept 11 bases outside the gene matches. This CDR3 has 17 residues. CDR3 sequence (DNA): TGTGCCAGCAGTCGACAGGGACTAGCGGGAGGGCCTAAAGAGCAGTACTTC. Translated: CASSRQGLAGGPKEQYF.

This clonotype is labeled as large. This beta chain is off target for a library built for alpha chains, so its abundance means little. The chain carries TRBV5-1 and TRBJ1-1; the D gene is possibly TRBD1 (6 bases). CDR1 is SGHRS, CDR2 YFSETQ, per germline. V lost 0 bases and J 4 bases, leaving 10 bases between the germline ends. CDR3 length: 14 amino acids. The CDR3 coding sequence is TGCGCCAGCAGCTTGGACAGGGTGGGCACTGAAGCTTTCTTT. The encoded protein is CASSLDRVGTEAFF. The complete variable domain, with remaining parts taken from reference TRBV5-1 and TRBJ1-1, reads KAGVTQTPRYLIKTRGQQVTLSCSPISGHRSVSWYQQTPGQGLQFLFEYFSETQRNKGNFPGRFSGRQFSNSRSEMNVSTLELGDSALYLCASSLDRVGTEAFFGQGTRLTVV.

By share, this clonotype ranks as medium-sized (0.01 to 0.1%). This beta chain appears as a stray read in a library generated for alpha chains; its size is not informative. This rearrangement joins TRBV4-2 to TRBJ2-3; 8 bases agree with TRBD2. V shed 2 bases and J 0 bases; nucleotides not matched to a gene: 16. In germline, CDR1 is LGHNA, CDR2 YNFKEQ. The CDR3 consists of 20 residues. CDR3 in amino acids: CASSQTVSGSRITSTDTQYF. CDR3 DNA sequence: TGTGCCAGCAGCCAAACCGTGAGCGGGAGCCGAATAACTAGCACAGATACGCAGTATTTT.

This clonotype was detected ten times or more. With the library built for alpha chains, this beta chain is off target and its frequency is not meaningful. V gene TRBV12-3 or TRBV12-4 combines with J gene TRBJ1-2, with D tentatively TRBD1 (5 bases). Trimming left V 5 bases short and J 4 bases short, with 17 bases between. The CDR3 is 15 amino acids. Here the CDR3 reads CASSPRDGGSYGYTF. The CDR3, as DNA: TGTGCCAGCAGTCCGAGGGACGGGGGTAGCTATGGCTACACCTTC.

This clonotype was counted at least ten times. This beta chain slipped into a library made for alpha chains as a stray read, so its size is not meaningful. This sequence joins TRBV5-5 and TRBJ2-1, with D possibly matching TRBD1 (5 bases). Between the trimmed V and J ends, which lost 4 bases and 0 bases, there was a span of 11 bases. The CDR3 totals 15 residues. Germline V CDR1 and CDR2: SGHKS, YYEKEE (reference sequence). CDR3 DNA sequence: TGTGCCAGCAGCCAGGGATCTCTCTCCTACAATGAGCAGTTCTTC. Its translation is CASSQGSLSYNEQFF.

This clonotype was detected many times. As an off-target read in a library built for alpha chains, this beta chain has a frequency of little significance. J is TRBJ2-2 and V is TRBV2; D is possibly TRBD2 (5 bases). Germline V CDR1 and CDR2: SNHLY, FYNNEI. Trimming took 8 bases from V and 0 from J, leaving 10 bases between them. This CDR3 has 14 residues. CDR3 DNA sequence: TGTGCCAGCCGACCGGGAACGAACACCGGGGAGCTGTTTTTT. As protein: CASRPGTNTGELFF.

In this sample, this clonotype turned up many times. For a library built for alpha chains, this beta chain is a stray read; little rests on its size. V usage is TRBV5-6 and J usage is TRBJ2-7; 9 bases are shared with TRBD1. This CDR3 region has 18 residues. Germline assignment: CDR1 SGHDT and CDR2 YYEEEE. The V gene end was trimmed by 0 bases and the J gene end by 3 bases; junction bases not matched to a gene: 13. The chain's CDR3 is CASSLAWTGVPTSYEQYF. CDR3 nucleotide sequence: TGTGCCAGCAGCTTGGCGTGGACAGGGGTCCCGACTAGCTACGAGCAGTACTTC. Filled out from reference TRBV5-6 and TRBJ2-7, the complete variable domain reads DAGVTQSPTHLIKTRGQQVTLRCSPKSGHDTVSWYQQALGQGPQFIFQYYEEEERQRGNFPDRFSGHQFPNYSSELNVNALLLGDSALYLCASSLAWTGVPTSYEQYFGPGTRLTVT.

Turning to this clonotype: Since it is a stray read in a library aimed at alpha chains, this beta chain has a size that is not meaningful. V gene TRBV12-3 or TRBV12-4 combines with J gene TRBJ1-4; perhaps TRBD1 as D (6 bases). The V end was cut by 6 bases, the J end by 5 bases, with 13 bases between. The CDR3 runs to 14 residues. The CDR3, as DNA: TGTGCCAGCAGCCCTGGACAGCTCAATGAAAAACTGTTTTTT. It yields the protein CASSPGQLNEKLFF.

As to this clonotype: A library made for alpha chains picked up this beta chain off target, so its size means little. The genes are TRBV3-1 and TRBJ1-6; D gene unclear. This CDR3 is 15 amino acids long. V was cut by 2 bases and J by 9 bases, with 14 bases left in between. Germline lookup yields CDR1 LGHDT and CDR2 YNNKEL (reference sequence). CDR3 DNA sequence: TGTGCCAGCAGCCAATCTCCCGGGCGAGGTTCACCCCTCCACTTT. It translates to CASSQSPGRGSPLHF. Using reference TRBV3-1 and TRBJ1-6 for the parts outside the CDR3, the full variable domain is DTAVSQTPKYLVTQMGNDKSIKCEQNLGHDTMYWYKQDSKKFLKIMFSYNNKELIINETVPNRFSPKSPDKAHLNLHINSLELGDSAVYFCASSQSPGRGSPLHFGNGTRLTVT.

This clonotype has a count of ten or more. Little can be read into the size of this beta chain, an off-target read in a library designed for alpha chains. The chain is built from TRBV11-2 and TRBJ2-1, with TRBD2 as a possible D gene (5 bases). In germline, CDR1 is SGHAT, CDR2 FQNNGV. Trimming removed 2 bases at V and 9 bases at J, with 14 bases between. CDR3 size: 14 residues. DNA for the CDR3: TGTGCCAGCAGCTTACTGGGTAGCGCAAGTGAGCAGTTCTTC. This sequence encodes CASSLLGSASEQFF.

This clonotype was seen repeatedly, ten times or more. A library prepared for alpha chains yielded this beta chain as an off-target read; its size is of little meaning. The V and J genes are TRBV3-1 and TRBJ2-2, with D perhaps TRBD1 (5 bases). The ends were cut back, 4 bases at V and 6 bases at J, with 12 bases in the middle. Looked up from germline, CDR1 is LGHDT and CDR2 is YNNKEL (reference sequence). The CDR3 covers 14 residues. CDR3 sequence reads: CASSLQGSPGELFF. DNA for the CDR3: TGTGCCAGCAGCCTTCAGGGAAGCCCCGGGGAGCTGTTTTTT.

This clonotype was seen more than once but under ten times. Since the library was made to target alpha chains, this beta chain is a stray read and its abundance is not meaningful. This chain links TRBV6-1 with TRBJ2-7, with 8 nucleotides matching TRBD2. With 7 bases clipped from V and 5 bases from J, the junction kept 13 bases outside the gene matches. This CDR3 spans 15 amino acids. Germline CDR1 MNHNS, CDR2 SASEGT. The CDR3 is CASTIAGKAWDEQYF. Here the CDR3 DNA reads TGTGCCAGCACCATAGCGGGGAAAGCTTGGGACGAGCAGTACTTC.

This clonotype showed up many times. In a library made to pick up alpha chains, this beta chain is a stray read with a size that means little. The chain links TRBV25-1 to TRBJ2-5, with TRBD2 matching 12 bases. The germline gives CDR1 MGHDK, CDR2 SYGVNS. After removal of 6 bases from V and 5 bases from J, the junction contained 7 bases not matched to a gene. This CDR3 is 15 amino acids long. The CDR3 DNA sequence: TGTGCCAGCAGGAGCCGGACTAGCGGGACGGAGACCCAGTACTTC. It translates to CASRSRTSGTETQYF.

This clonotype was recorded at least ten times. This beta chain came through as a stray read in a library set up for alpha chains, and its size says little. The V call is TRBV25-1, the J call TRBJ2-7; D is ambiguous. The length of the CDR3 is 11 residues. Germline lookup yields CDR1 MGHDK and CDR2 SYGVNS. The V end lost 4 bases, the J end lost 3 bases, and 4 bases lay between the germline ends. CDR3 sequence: CASSAHYEQYF. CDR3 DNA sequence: TGTGCCAGCAGTGCCCACTACGAGCAGTACTTC.

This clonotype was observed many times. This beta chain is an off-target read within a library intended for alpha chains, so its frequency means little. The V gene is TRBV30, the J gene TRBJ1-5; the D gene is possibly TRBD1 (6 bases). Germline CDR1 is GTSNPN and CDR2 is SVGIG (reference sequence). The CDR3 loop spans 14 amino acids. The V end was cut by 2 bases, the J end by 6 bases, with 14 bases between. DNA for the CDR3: TGTGCCTGGAGTAACCAACAGGGCTCTCAGCCCCAGCATTTT. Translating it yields CAWSNQQGSQPQHF.

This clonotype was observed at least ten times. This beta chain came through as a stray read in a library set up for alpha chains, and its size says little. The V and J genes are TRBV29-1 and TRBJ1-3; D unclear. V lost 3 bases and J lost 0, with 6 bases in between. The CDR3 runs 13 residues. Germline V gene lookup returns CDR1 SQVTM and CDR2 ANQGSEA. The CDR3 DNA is TGCAGCGTTGATAGTTCCTCTGGAAACACCATATATTTT. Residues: CSVDSSSGNTIYF.

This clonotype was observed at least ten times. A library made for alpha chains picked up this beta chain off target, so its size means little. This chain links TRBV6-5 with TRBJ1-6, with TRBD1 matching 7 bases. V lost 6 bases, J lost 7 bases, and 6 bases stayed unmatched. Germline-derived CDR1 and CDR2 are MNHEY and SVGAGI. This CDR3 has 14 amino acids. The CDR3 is CASRGGTENSPLHF. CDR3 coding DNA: TGTGCCAGCAGGGGGGGGACAGAGAATTCACCCCTCCACTTT.

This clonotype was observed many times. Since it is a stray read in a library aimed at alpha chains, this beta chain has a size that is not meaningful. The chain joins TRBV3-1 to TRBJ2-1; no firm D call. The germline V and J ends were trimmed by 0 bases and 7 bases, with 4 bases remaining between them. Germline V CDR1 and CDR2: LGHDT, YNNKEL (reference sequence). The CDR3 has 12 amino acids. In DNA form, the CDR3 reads TGTGCCAGCAGCCAAGATTTGAATGAGCAGTTCTTC. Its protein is CASSQDLNEQFF.

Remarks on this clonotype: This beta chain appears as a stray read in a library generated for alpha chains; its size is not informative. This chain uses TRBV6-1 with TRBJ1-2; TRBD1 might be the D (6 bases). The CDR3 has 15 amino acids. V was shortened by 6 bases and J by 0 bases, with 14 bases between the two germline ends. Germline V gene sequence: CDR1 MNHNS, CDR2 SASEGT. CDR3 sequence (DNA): TGTGCCAGCAGGCTACAGGGAATATCTAACTATGGCTACACCTTC. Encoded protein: CASRLQGISNYGYTF.

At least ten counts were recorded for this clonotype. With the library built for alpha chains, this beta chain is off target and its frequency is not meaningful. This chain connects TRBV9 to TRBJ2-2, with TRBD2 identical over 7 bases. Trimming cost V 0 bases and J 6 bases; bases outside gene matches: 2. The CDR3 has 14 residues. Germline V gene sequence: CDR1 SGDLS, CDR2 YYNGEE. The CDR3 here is CASSVGAGAGELFF. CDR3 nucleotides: TGTGCCAGCAGCGTAGGTGCGGGAGCCGGGGAGCTGTTTTTT.

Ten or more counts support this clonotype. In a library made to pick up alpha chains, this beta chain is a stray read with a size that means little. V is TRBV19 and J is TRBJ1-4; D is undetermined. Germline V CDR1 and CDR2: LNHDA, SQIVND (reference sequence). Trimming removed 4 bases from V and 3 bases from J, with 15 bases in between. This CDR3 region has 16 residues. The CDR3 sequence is CASSTGNLLSNEKLFF. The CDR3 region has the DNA TGTGCCAGTAGTACCGGGAACCTCCTGTCTAATGAAAAACTGTTTTTT.